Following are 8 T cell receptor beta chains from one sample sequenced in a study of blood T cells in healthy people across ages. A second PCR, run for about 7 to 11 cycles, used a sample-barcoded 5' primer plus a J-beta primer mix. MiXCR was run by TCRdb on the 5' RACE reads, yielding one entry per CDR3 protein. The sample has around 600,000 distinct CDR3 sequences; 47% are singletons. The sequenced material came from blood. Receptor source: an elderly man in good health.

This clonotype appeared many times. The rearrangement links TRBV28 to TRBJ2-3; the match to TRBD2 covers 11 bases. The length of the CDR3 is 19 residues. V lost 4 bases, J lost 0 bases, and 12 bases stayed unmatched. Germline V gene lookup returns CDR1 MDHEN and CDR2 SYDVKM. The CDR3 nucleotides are TGTGCCAGCAGTTCATACGGGCTAGCGGGAGGTATTAGCACAGATACGCAGTATTTT. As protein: CASSSYGLAGGISTDTQYF.

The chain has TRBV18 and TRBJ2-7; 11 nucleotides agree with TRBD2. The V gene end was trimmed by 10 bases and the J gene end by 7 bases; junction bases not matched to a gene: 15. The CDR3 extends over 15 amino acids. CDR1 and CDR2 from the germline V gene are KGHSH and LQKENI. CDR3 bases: TGTGCCACCCTTGACCCGGGACTAGCGGTACGTGAGCAGTACTTC. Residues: CATLDPGLAVREQYF.

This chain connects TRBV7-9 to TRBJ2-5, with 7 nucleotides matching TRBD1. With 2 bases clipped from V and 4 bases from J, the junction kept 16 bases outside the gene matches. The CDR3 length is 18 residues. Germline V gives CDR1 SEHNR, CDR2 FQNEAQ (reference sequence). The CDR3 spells CASSLRAGRGSFRETQYF. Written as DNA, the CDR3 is TGTGCCAGCAGCTTACGGGCGGGCAGGGGGTCATTCAGAGAGACCCAGTACTTC.

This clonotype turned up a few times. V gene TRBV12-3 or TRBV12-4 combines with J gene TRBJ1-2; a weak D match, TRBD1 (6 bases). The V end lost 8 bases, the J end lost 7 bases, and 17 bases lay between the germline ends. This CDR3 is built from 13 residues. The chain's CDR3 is CASGPRGIGGYTF. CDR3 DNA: TGTGCCAGCGGCCCCAGGGGAATCGGTGGCTACACCTTC.

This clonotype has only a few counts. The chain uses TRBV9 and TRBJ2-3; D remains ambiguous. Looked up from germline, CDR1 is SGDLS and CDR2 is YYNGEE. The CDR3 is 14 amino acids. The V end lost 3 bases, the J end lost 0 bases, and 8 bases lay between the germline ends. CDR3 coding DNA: TGTGCCAGCAGCGGCCGACAAAGCACAGATACGCAGTATTTT. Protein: CASSGRQSTDTQYF.

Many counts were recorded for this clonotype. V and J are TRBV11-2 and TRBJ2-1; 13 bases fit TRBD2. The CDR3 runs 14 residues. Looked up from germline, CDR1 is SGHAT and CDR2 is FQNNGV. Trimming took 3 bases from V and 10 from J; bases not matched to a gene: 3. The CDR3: CASSFGTSGTEQFF. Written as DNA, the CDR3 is TGTGCCAGCAGCTTCGGGACTAGCGGGACGGAGCAGTTCTTC.

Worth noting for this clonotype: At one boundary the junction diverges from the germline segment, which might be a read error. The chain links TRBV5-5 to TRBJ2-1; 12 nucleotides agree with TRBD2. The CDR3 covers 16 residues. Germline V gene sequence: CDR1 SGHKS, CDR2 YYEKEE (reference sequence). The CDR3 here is CASSASTSGGINVQFF. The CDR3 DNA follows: TGTGCCAGCAGCGCCTCGACTAGCGGGGGAATCAATGTGCAGTTCTTC.

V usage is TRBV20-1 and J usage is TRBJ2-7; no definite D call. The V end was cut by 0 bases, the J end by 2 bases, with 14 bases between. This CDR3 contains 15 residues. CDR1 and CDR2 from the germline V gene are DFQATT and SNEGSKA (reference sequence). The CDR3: CSARDIEKIAYEQYF. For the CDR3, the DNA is TGCAGTGCTAGAGATATTGAGAAAATAGCCTACGAGCAGTACTTC.